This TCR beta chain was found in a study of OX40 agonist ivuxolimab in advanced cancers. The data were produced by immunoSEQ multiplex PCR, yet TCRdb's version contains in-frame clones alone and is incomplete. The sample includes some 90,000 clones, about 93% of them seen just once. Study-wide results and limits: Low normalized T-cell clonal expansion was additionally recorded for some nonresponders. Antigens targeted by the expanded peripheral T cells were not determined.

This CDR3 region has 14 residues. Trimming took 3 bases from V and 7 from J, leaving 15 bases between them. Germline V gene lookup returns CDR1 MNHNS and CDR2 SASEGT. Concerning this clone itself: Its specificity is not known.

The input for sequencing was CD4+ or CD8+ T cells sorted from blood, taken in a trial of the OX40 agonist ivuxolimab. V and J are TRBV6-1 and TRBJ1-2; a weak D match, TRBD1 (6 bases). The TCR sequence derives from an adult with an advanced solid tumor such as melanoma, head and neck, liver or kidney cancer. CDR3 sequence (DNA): TGTGCCAGCAGTGATCTGGGGGGGCTATCTGGCTACACCTTC. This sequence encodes CASSDLGGLSGYTF.